These 19 T cell receptor beta chains originate from one sample sequenced in a study of blood T cell repertoires in COVID-19. Sequenced by immunoSEQ multiplex PCR; TCRdb stores in-frame clones only, minus some. There are some 200,000 clones in the sample; 84% occur only once, and less than 2.5% lies in the top ten. What was sequenced was peripheral blood. These receptors were collected from a woman in her sixties or seventies with acute or convalescent COVID-19.

The genes are TRBV4-2 and TRBJ2-2; D is ambiguous. The CDR3 has 13 amino acids. V dropped 4 bases and J dropped 10 bases, with 13 bases sitting between them. The V gene's germline CDR1 is LGHNA and CDR2 YNFKEQ. The CDR3 here is CASSPLSEAELFF. CDR3 DNA: TGTGCCAGCAGCCCCCTTAGTGAGGCGGAGCTGTTTTTT.

V gene TRBV19 combines with J gene TRBJ2-7; 9 nucleotides match TRBD2. The germline V gene encodes CDR1 LNHDA and CDR2 SQIVND (reference sequence). V was clipped by 4 bases and J by 5 bases; unmatched bases: 9. The CDR3 length is 15 residues. The CDR3 DNA follows: TGTGCCAGTAGTAGAGCGGGGGGCCGTACCGACGAGCAGTACTTC. Its protein product is CASSRAGGRTDEQYF.

The chain employs TRBV11-2 and TRBJ2-3; 10 nucleotides match TRBD1. Germline loops: CDR1 SGHAT, CDR2 FQNNGV. V shed 5 bases and J 3 bases; nucleotides not matched to a gene: 5. The CDR3 spans 15 residues. This CDR3 reads CASSIDRGQTDTQYF. In nucleotides, the CDR3 is TGTGCCAGCAGCATCGACAGGGGGCAGACAGATACGCAGTATTTT.

Here the CDR3 DNA reads TGTGCCAGTAGTCTAACCTACGACAGGCCCACTGAAGCTTTCTTT. It translates to CASSLTYDRPTEAFF. This chain joins TRBV19 and TRBJ1-1; a possible D gene is TRBD1 (6 bases). Per germline, CDR1 LNHDA and CDR2 SQIVND (reference sequence). The CDR3 runs to 15 residues. V was shortened by 5 bases and J by 4 bases, with 17 bases between the two germline ends.

The genes are TRBV10-3 and TRBJ2-7; D not certain. This CDR3 has 12 residues. Germline CDR1 ENHRY, CDR2 SYGVKD. The CDR3 spells CVTGPRTYEQYF. The CDR3, as DNA: TGTGTCACCGGTCCTAGGACCTACGAGCAGTACTTC.

The gene calls are TRBV30 and TRBJ2-1; D is possibly TRBD2 (7 bases). Looked up from germline, CDR1 is GTSNPN and CDR2 is SVGIG (reference sequence). The CDR3 has 14 residues. V was shortened by 4 bases and J by 9 bases, with 19 bases between the two germline ends. Here the CDR3 DNA reads TGTGCCTGGATTGGGGGGGGGCATCTGGGTGAGCAGTTCTTC. Protein product: CAWIGGGHLGEQFF.

V and J are TRBV7-2 and TRBJ2-2, with D perhaps TRBD2 (5 bases). V gave up 3 bases and J gave up 4 bases, with 12 bases separating them. Germline V gives CDR1 SGHTA, CDR2 FQGNSA. This CDR3 is built from 15 residues. In DNA form, the CDR3 reads TGTGCCAGCAGCTTCGATCCGGGATTCACCGGGGAGCTGTTTTTT. Its protein is CASSFDPGFTGELFF. The full variable domain, with the rest looked up from reference TRBV7-2 and TRBJ2-2, is GAGVSQSPSNKVTEKGKDVELRCDPISGHTALYWYRQSLGQGLEFLIYFQGNSAPDKSGLPSDRFSAERTGGSVSTLTIQRTQQEDSAVYLCASSFDPGFTGELFFGEGSRLTVL.

In DNA, the CDR3 is TGTGCCAGCAGCTTAGGTTCTCAGGGGACCGCTCGAGGCTACACCTTC. Residues: CASSLGSQGTARGYTF. The V gene is TRBV7-8, the J gene TRBJ1-2; a weak D match, TRBD1 (6 bases). This CDR3 is built from 16 residues. Between the trimmed V and J ends, which lost 1 base and 8 bases, there was a span of 20 bases. Per germline, CDR1 SGHVS and CDR2 FQNEAQ.

The chain links TRBV11-3 to TRBJ2-1; 11 positions agree with TRBD1. The CDR3 loop spans 16 amino acids. In germline, CDR1 is SGHNT, CDR2 YENEEA. The V and J ends lost 1 base and 3 bases, in that order; junction bases with no gene match: 2. CDR3 bases: TGTGCCAGCAGCTTAGGTGGGACAGGGGGCTACAATGAGCAGTTCTTC. Protein product: CASSLGGTGGYNEQFF.

V is TRBV3-1 (or the pseudogene TRBV3-2) and J is TRBJ2-1; 8 bases map to TRBD2. The length of the CDR3 is 16 residues. V dropped 4 bases and J dropped 8; count of bases not matched to a gene: 13. Looked up from germline, CDR1 is LGHDT and CDR2 is YNNKEL (reference sequence). DNA for the CDR3: TGTGCCAGCAGCCCCCTGGGCCTAGCGGGCAGAGATGAGCAGTTCTTC. It codes for CASSPLGLAGRDEQFF.

This rearrangement joins TRBV29-1 to TRBJ2-1; weak D call: TRBD1 (5 bases). The CDR3 runs to 13 residues. Trimming stripped 5 bases from V and 0 bases from J, with 8 bases between. The germline CDR1 and CDR2 sequences are SQVTM and ANQGSEA. CDR3 loop: CSVRGTSYNEQFF. DNA for the CDR3: TGCAGCGTTAGGGGAACCTCCTACAATGAGCAGTTCTTC.

The chain employs TRBV10-2 and TRBJ1-2, with 10 positions matching TRBD1. CDR1 is WSHSY and CDR2 is SAAADI in the germline V gene. There are 14 residues in the CDR3. V lost 8 bases to trimming and J lost 6 bases; unmatched junction nucleotides: 9. This chain's CDR3 is CASLRDRGQHGYTF. The CDR3 DNA is TGCGCCAGCCTCCGGGACAGGGGCCAACATGGCTACACCTTC.

The rearrangement links TRBV11-1 to TRBJ1-1; 8 bases are a match to TRBD1. Germline V CDR1 and CDR2: SGHAT, FQDESV (reference sequence). With 6 bases clipped from V and 1 base from J, the junction kept 7 bases outside the gene matches. The CDR3 spans 15 residues. DNA for the CDR3: TGTGCCAGCAGTTTGATGGACAGGGAGAACACTGAAGCTTTCTTT. This sequence encodes CASSLMDRENTEAFF.

V gene TRBV6-5 combines with J gene TRBJ1-1; TRBD1 agrees at 9 bases. The V segment lost 6 bases and the J segment 11 bases; nucleotides outside the gene matches: 10. Germline V gene lookup returns CDR1 MNHEY and CDR2 SVGAGI. The CDR3 has 13 residues. CDR3 residues: CASSHGTGKEAFF. CDR3 bases: TGTGCCAGCAGCCACGGGACAGGGAAGGAGGCTTTCTTT.

The chain uses TRBV21-1 and TRBJ2-1; TRBD1 is taken as the D call from the table, unchecked against the DNA. TRBV21-1 is recorded as a pseudogene. The CDR3 extends over 14 amino acids. CDR3 sequence (DNA): TGTGCCAGCAGCACAACAGGGTGGGTCAATGAGCAGTTCTTC. It yields the protein CASSTTGWVNEQFF.

The chain employs TRBV28 and TRBJ1-6, with D hard to call. Trimming took off 3 bases at V and 7 bases at J, with 10 bases between the two ends. The CDR3 extends over 14 amino acids. CDR1 and CDR2 (germline): MDHEN, SYDVKM. This chain's CDR3 is CASSFPGENSPLHF. CDR3 bases: TGTGCCAGCAGTTTTCCGGGAGAAAATTCACCCCTCCACTTT.

The chain combines TRBV28 with TRBJ1-1; D is uncertain. This CDR3 contains 12 residues. Germline CDR1 is MDHEN and CDR2 is SYDVKM. Between the trimmed V and J ends, which lost 6 bases and 3 bases, there was a span of 8 bases. As DNA, the CDR3 is TGTGCCAGCAGGTCGGTGCACACTGAAGCTTTCTTT. It is translated as CASRSVHTEAFF.

This rearrangement joins TRBV6-1 to TRBJ2-7; 10 bases map to TRBD1. CDR3 length: 17 residues. The V gene's germline CDR1 is MNHNS and CDR2 SASEGT. The J segment lost 5 bases and the V segment lost 4 bases, leaving 14 bases of the junction unmatched. CDR3 bases: TGTGCCAGCAGTGGCCGGGACAGGGGTTTCCCTACGGACGAGCAGTACTTC. Residues: CASSGRDRGFPTDEQYF.

This sequence joins TRBV15 and TRBJ1-5; no reliable D call. This CDR3 region has 16 residues. The V gene lost 0 bases and the J gene lost 1 base, with 10 bases spanning the gap. The germline V gene encodes CDR1 LNHNV and CDR2 YYDKDF (reference sequence). CDR3 region: CATSRELTGSNQPQHF. In nucleotides, the CDR3 is TGTGCCACCAGCAGAGAGCTGACGGGAAGCAATCAGCCCCAGCATTTT.